This T cell receptor (beta chain) was sequenced in a study of cytomegalovirus exposure and HLA in healthy donors. Study findings and constraints: Compared with the approximately 680-donor mean, an Asian-associated ancestry cluster reportedly had fewer N-insertions, according to a later analysis. Overall, roughly 160 TCR beta chains were annotated as cytomegalovirus-associated. HLA alleles were associated with roughly 17,000 TCR beta sequences in a later analysis at 0.05 false discovery rate.

Researchers ran the PCR with 60 Vbeta and 13 Jbeta primers. Methods used by the authors: Later analysis identified roughly 82 million unique TCR beta chains, roughly 11 million shared. Only in-frame clones appear in the TCRdb table, and some are missing; sequencing was by immunoSEQ multiplex PCR. From that table come the V and J calls and clone size; the DNA was used to work out D and trimming. The sample contains about 200,000 clones, 70% to 90% of which appear only once. To note about this clone: Antigen unknown.

This CDR3 spans 18 amino acids. CDR1 SGDLS and CDR2 YYNGEE come from the germline V gene. The V gene end was trimmed by 0 bases and the J gene end by 4 bases; junction bases not matched to a gene: 10. The rearrangement links TRBV9 to TRBJ2-2; 9 bases agree with TRBD2. This TCR was recovered from a man under 40 in good health and CMV-seronegative. The specimen was PBMCs. The DNA of the CDR3 is TGTGCCAGCAGCGTAGCCTTGAGCGGGGGGCCCCCCACCGGGGAGCTGTTTTTT. Amino acid sequence: CASSVALSGGPPTGELFF.